This passage covers 21 T cell receptor beta chains from one sample sequenced in a study of shared clonotypes between healthy human individuals. Sequenced by immunoSEQ multiplex PCR; TCRdb stores in-frame clones only, minus some. The table has more than 2 million clones, under 97% seen once. Sequencing input: naive CD4+ T cells sorted from blood. Subset denoted: CD45RA+ positively selected. Every receptor here comes from a man between 18 and 35 years old in good health.

This clone appeared a single time. The V and J genes are TRBV4-1 and TRBJ2-7; D is unresolved. Germline CDR1 reads MGHRA; CDR2 reads YSYEKL. Trimming removed 2 bases from V and 0 bases from J, with 8 bases in between. This CDR3 spans 14 amino acids. CDR3 DNA sequence: TGCGCCAGCAGCCAACTTCCGGTCTCCTACGAGCAGTACTTC. Its translation: CASSQLPVSYEQYF.

The rearrangement joins TRBV7-6 to TRBJ2-7; maybe TRBD2 (5 bases). The CDR3 totals 14 residues. Germline V lookup: CDR1 SGHVS, CDR2 FNYEAQ. The V end was cut by 3 bases, the J end by 4 bases, with 13 bases between. As DNA, the CDR3 is TGTGCCAGCAGCTTGGATCTAGAGGGATACGAGCAGTACTTC. This gives the protein CASSLDLEGYEQYF.

The J gene is TRBJ1-6, the V gene TRBV6-5; no clear D. CDR3 size: 13 residues. The germline CDR1 and CDR2 sequences are MNHEY and SVGAGI. V was cut by 0 bases and J by 8 bases, with 5 bases left in between. The CDR3 protein is CASSYSPHSPLHF. CDR3 bases: TGTGCCAGCAGTTACTCGCCTCATTCACCCCTCCACTTT.

This clone was found once. J is TRBJ1-1 and V is TRBV20-1; a possible D gene is TRBD1 (5 bases). The CDR3 has 10 amino acids. Trimming pared 5 bases from V and 6 bases from J, leaving 7 bases between. Germline loops: CDR1 DFQATT, CDR2 SNEGSKA (reference sequence). CDR3 DNA sequence: TGCAGTGCTGTGGGGGCTGAAGCTTTCTTT. Its protein product is CSAVGAEAFF.

Regarding this clone: This CDR3 is also generated by other DNA sequences in the sample. The chain joins TRBV7-2 to TRBJ2-3; D uncertain. V was clipped by 1 base and J by 1 base, with 6 bases between them. Looked up from germline, CDR1 is SGHTA and CDR2 is FQGNSA. This CDR3 is built from 14 residues. Written as DNA, the CDR3 is TGTGCCAGCAGCTTAGGGCAGGGCACAGATACGCAGTATTTT. It is translated as CASSLGQGTDTQYF.

The chain joins TRBV21-1 to TRBJ1-1; the table's D gene call, TRBD1, was not cross checked with the DNA. TRBV21-1 is a pseudogene segment. The CDR3 is made up of 12 amino acids. The CDR3 DNA sequence: TGTGCCAGCAGCCCCCGGACAGGGGAAGCTTTCTTT. Protein: CASSPRTGEAFF.

For this clone: The junction departs from the called germline gene at one end, perhaps through a read error. The chain links TRBV7-7 to TRBJ2-5; TRBD2 agrees at 12 bases. The germline gives CDR1 SSHAT, CDR2 FNYEAQ (reference sequence). This CDR3 has 14 amino acids. The CDR3 sequence is CASSTGLAGETQYF. In nucleotides, the CDR3 is TGTGCTAGCAGCACGGGACTAGCGGGAGAGACCCAGTACTTC.

To note about this clone: This CDR3 is also generated by other DNA sequences in the sample. The chain is built from TRBV18 and TRBJ2-7; 7 bases agree with TRBD1. The CDR3 length is 14 residues. CDR1 is KGHSH, CDR2 LQKENI, per germline. Germline trimming cut 3 bases from V and 2 bases from J; bases unmatched to any gene: 4. The CDR3 protein is CASSPRDSPYEQYF. The CDR3 DNA is TGTGCCAGCTCACCCAGGGACAGTCCCTACGAGCAGTACTTC.

The V gene is TRBV27, the J gene TRBJ1-1; 7 nucleotides align to TRBD1. The CDR3 spans 16 residues. Germline CDR1 MNHEY, CDR2 SMNVEV (reference sequence). V trimming: 5 bases; J trimming: 5 bases; junction bases outside the gene matches: 14. CDR3 protein: CASSPGVERGRTEAFF. CDR3 nucleotide sequence: TGTGCCAGCAGTCCGGGGGTGGAAAGGGGGCGGACTGAAGCTTTCTTT.

The chain is built from TRBV5-6 and TRBJ2-2; D possibly corresponds to TRBD1 (6 bases). V was shortened by 4 bases and J by 0 bases, with 13 bases between the two germline ends. The CDR3 loop spans 16 amino acids. Germline CDR1 reads SGHDT; CDR2 reads YYEEEE. In nucleotides, the CDR3 is TGTGCCAGCAGCCCGGACAGATTATCGAACACCGGGGAGCTGTTTTTT. Translating it yields CASSPDRLSNTGELFF.

This rearrangement joins TRBV2 to TRBJ2-5; D unresolved. CDR3 length: 14 amino acids. Germline V gives CDR1 SNHLY, CDR2 FYNNEI. Trimming removed 9 bases at V and 1 base at J, with 15 bases between. CDR3 nucleotides: TGTGCCAGTTTGCAGGATAATCTCCAAGAGACCCAGTACTTC. Translating it yields CASLQDNLQETQYF.

The chain uses TRBV10-3 and TRBJ2-6; D uncertain. The CDR3 covers 15 residues. Germline loops: CDR1 ENHRY, CDR2 SYGVKD. Between the trimmed V and J ends, which lost 10 bases and 0 bases, there was a span of 13 bases. The CDR3 DNA follows: TGTGCCAACTATGACGGAGTCTCTGGGGCCAACGTCCTGACTTTC. Amino acid sequence: CANYDGVSGANVLTF.

For the CDR3, the DNA is TGTGCCTACGACGGTGCAACTAATGAAAAACTGTTTTTT. Translating gives CAYDGATNEKLFF. This chain connects TRBV30 to TRBJ1-4, with D uncertain. This CDR3 is 13 amino acids long. Germline CDR1 GTSNPN, CDR2 SVGIG (reference sequence). Trimming shortened V by 7 bases and J by 0 bases, and 9 bases separated the two germline ends.

This rearrangement joins TRBV10-3 to TRBJ1-2; 9 bases map to TRBD1. Germline V lookup: CDR1 ENHRY, CDR2 SYGVKD. Trimming cost V 3 bases and J 4 bases; bases outside gene matches: 15. This CDR3 spans 18 amino acids. The CDR3 loop is CAISDEWVDRGRGYGYTF. The CDR3 nucleotides read TGTGCCATCAGTGATGAGTGGGTGGACAGGGGCAGAGGCTATGGCTACACCTTC.

V and J are TRBV5-1 and TRBJ2-7; 8 bases fit TRBD2. CDR1 is SGHRS and CDR2 is YFSETQ in the germline V gene. This CDR3 is built from 15 residues. The V gene end was trimmed by 4 bases and the J gene end by 5 bases; junction bases not matched to a gene: 11. CDR3 protein: CASSPGGAMPHEQYF. CDR3 nucleotides: TGCGCCAGCAGCCCCGGGGGGGCCATGCCCCACGAGCAGTACTTC.

J is TRBJ2-2 and V is TRBV9; the match to TRBD1 covers 8 bases. V shed 4 bases and J 6 bases; nucleotides not matched to a gene: 5. This CDR3 is built from 14 residues. CDR1 SGDLS and CDR2 YYNGEE come from the germline V gene. The CDR3 spells CASSSTGVPGELFF. The CDR3 DNA sequence: TGTGCCAGCAGCTCGACAGGGGTTCCCGGGGAGCTGTTTTTT.

The V and J genes are TRBV10-1 and TRBJ1-1; weak D call: TRBD1 (5 bases). The length of the CDR3 is 15 residues. Trimming left V 0 bases short and J 4 bases short, with 12 bases between. CDR1 is WNHNN and CDR2 is SYGVQD in the germline V gene (reference sequence). Here the CDR3 DNA reads TGCGCCAGCAGTGAGTCCACAGGAGCTGGCACTGAAGCTTTCTTT. This translates into CASSESTGAGTEAFF.

The table lists this clone with a count of one. The rearrangement uses TRBV30 and TRBJ2-5, with 11 bases aligning to TRBD2. Germline-derived CDR1 and CDR2 are GTSNPN and SVGIG (reference sequence). The CDR3 consists of 16 residues. With 2 bases clipped from V and 1 base from J, the junction kept 6 bases outside the gene matches. As DNA, the CDR3 is TGTGCCTGGAGTCCTCCAGGACTAGCGGGCCAAGAGACCCAGTACTTC. Translated: CAWSPPGLAGQETQYF.

The gene calls are TRBV6-5 and TRBJ2-3; no firm D call. The V and J ends lost 6 bases and 4 bases respectively, with 8 bases between them. The germline V gene has CDR1 MNHEY and CDR2 SVGAGI. CDR3 length: 12 residues. In DNA, the CDR3 is TGTGCCAGCAGCGACGCCGCAGATACGCAGTATTTT. This sequence encodes CASSDAADTQYF.

A note on this clone: One end of the junction varies from germline; a read error may be responsible. This chain joins TRBV7-7 and TRBJ1-2, with 8 bases identical to TRBD1. Germline CDR1 and CDR2: SSHAT and FNYEAQ (reference sequence). The CDR3 sequence is 16 residues long. The CDR3 region is CASSLKRMDRVVGYTF. For the CDR3, the DNA is TGTGCTAGCAGCTTAAAGCGGATGGACAGGGTCGTTGGCTACACCTTC.

This clone was seen just once. The same CDR3 arises from other DNA sequences in this sample as well. The chain uses TRBV18 and TRBJ2-3; D tentatively fits TRBD1 or TRBD2 (5 bases each). Trimming removed 3 bases at V and 4 bases at J, with 8 bases between. Germline CDR1 is KGHSH and CDR2 is LQKENI. The CDR3 covers 13 residues. CDR3 bases: TGTGCCAGCTCACCCTTGGGGGCAGATACGCAGTATTTT. The encoded protein is CASSPLGADTQYF.